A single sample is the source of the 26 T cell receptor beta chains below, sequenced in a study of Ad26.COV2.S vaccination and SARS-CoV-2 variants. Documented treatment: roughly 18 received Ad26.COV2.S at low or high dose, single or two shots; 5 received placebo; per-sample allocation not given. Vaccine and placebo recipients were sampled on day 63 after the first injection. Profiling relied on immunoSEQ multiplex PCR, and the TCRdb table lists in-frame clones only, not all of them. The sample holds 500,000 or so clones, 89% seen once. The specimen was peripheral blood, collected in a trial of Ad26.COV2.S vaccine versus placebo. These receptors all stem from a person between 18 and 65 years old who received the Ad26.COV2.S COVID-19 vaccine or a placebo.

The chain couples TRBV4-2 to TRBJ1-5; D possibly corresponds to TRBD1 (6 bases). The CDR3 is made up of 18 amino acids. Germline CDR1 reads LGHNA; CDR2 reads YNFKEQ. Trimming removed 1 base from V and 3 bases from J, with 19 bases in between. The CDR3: CASSQAGSRGLYNQPQHF. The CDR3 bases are TGTGCCAGCAGCCAAGCGGGCAGCCGGGGGCTTTACAATCAGCCCCAGCATTTT.

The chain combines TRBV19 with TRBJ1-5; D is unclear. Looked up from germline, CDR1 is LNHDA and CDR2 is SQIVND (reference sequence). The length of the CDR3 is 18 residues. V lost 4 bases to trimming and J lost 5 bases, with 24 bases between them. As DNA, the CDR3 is TGTGCCAGTAGTAGATCCCAATATAGTTGGCGAAATGATCAGCCCCAGCATTTT. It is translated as CASSRSQYSWRNDQPQHF.

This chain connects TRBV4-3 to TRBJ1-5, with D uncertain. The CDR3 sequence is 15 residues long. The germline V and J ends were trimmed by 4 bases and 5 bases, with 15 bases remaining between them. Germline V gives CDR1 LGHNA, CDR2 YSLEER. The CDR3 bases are TGCGCCAGCAGCCCATCGGCTAGGGTGCATCAGCCCCAGCATTTT. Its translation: CASSPSARVHQPQHF.

The CDR3 nucleotides are TGTGCCAGCAGCCTACCGACAGGCCCCAGGTTCTTC. Translation gives CASSLPTGPRFF. The V call is TRBV7-3, the J call TRBJ2-1; weak D call: TRBD1 (6 bases). V lost 5 bases, J lost 15 bases, and 17 bases lay in between. The CDR3 extends over 12 amino acids. Germline CDR1 and CDR2: SGHTA and FQGTGA.

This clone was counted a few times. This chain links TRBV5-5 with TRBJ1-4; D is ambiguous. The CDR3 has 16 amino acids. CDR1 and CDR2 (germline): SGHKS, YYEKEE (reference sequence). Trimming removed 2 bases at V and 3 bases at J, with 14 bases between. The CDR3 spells CASSFQPDVSNEKLFF. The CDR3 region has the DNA TGTGCCAGCAGCTTTCAGCCGGATGTGTCTAATGAAAAACTGTTTTTT.

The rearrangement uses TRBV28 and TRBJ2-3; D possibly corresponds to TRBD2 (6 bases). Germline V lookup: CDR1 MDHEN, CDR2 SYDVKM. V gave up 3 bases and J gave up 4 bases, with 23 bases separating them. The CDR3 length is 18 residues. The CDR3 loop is CASSFVSDEGLLSDTQYF. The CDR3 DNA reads TGTGCCAGCAGTTTCGTTTCGGATGAGGGACTTCTGTCAGATACGCAGTATTTT.

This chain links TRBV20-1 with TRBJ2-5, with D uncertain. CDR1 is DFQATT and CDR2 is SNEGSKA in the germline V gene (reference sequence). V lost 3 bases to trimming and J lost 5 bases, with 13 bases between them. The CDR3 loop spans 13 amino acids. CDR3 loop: CSASSTPGETQYF. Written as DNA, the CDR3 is TGCAGTGCTAGTAGTACCCCCGGGGAGACCCAGTACTTC.

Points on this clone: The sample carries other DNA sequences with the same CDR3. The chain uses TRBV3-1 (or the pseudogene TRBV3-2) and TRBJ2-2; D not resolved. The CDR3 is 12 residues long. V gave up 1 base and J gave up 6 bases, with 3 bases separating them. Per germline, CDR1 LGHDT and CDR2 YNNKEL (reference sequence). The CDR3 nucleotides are TGTGCCAGCAGCCAAGGGGCCGGGGAGCTGTTTTTT. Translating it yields CASSQGAGELFF.

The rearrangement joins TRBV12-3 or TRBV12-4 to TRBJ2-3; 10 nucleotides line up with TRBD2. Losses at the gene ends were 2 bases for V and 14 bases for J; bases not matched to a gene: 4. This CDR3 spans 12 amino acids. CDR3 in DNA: TGTGCCAGCAGTTTAAGCGGGGGGGCCGTGTATTTT. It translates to CASSLSGGAVYF.

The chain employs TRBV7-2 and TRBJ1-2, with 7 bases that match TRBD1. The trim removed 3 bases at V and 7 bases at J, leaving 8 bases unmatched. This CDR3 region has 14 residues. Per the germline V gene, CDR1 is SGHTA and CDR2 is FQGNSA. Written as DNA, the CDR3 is TGTGCCAGCAGCTTCCTGTCCCGGGACAGTGGCTACACCTTC. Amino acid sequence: CASSFLSRDSGYTF.

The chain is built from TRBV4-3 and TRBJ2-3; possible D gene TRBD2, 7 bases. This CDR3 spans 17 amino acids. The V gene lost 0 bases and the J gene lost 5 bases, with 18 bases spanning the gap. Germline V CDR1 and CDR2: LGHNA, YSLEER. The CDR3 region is CASSQDGRGGGEDTQYF. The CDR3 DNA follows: TGCGCCAGCAGCCAAGATGGGAGGGGGGGTGGAGAAGATACGCAGTATTTT.

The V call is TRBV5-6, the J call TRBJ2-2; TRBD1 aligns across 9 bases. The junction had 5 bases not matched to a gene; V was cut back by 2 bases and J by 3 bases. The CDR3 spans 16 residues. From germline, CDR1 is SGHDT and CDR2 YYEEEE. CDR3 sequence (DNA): TGTGCCAGCAGCTTATACAGGGGGCTATACACCGGGGAGCTGTTTTTT. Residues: CASSLYRGLYTGELFF.

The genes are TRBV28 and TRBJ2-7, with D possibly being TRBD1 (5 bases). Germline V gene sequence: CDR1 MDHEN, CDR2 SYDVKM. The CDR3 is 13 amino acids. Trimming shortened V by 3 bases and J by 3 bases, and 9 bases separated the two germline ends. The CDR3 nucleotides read TGTGCCAGCAGTTTTGGGGCCTACTACGAGCAGTACTTC. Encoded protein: CASSFGAYYEQYF.

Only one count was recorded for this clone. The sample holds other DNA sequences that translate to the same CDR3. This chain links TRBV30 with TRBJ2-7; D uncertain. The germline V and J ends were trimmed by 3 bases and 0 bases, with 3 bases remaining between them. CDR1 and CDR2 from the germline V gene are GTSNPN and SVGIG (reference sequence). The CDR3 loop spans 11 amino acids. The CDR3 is CAWSLSYEQYF. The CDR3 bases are TGTGCCTGGAGCCTCTCCTACGAGCAGTACTTC.

The CDR3 region has the DNA TGCGCCAGCCTCCGGGCTAGCGGGGGCCCCCCGGTCACCGGGGAGCTGTTTTTT. Its protein product is CASLRASGGPPVTGELFF. The V gene is TRBV10-1, the J gene TRBJ2-2; 10 nucleotides match TRBD2. The V gene's germline CDR1 is WNHNN and CDR2 SYGVQD (reference sequence). This CDR3 region has 18 residues. Germline trimming cut 8 bases from V and 4 bases from J; bases unmatched to any gene: 16.

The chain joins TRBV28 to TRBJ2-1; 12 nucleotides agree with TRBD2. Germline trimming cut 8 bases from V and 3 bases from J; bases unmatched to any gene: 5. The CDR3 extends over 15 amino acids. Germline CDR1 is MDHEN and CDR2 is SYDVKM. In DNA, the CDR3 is TGTGCCAGCTGGACTAGCGGGAAGGTCTACAATGAGCAGTTCTTC. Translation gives CASWTSGKVYNEQFF.

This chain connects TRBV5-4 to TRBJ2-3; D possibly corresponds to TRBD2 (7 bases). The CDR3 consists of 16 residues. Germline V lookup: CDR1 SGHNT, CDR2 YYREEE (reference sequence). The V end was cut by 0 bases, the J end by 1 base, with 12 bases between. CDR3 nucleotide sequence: TGTGCCAGCAGCTTGGCCAACGGGGGGCGCACAGATACGCAGTATTTT. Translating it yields CASSLANGGRTDTQYF.

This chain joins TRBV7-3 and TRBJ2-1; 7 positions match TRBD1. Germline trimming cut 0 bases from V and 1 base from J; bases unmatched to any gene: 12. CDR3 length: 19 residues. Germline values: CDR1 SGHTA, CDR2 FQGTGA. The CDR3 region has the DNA TGTGCCAGCAGCTTAACTGCGACAGGGAGTTTTCGGTCCTACAATGAGCAGTTCTTC. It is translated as CASSLTATGSFRSYNEQFF. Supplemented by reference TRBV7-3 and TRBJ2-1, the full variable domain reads GAGVSQTPSNKVTEKGKYVELRCDPISGHTALYWYRQSLGQGPEFLIYFQGTGAADDSGLPNDRFFAVRPEGSVSTLKIQRTERGDSAVYLCASSLTATGSFRSYNEQFFGPGTRLTVL.

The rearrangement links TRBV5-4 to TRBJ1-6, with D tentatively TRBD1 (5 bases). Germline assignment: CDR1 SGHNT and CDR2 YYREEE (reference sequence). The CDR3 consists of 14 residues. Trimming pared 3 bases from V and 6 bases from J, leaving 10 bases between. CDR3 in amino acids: CASSSGYPNSPLHF. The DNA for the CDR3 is TGTGCCAGCAGCTCAGGGTATCCTAATTCACCCCTCCACTTT.

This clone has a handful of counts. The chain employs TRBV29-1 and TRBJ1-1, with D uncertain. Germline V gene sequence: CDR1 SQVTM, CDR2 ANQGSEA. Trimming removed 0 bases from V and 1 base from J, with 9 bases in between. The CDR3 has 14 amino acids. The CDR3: CSVEDGWGNTEAFF. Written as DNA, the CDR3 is TGCAGCGTTGAAGACGGGTGGGGGAACACTGAAGCTTTCTTT.

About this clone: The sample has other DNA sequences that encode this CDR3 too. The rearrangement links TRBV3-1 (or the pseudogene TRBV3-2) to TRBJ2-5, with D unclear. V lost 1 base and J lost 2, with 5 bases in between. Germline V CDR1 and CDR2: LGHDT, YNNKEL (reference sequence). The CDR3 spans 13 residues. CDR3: CASSQGGQETQYF. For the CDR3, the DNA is TGTGCCAGCAGCCAAGGGGGACAAGAGACCCAGTACTTC.

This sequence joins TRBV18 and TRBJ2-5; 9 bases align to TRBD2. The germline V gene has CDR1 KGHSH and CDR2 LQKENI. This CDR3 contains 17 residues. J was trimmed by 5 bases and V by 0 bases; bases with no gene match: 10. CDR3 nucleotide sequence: TGTGCCAGCTCACCACCCACAGGACTAGCGTATTGGGAGACCCAGTACTTC. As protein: CASSPPTGLAYWETQYF.

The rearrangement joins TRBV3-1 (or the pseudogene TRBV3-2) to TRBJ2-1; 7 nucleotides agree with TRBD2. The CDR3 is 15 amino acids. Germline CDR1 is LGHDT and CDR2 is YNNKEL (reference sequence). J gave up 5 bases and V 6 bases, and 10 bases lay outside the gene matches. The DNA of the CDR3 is TGTGCCAGCAGTCCCCCCGCGGGGGATCACAATGAGCAGTTCTTC. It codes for CASSPPAGDHNEQFF.

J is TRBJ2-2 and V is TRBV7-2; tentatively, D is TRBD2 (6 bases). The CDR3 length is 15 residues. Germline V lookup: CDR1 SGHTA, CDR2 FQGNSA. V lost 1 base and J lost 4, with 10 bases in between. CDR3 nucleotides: TGTGCCAGCAGCTTAGTTTGGGGACTCACCGGGGAGCTGTTTTTT. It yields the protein CASSLVWGLTGELFF. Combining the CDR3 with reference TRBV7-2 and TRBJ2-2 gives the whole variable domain GAGVSQSPSNKVTEKGKDVELRCDPISGHTALYWYRQSLGQGLEFLIYFQGNSAPDKSGLPSDRFSAERTGGSVSTLTIQRTQQEDSAVYLCASSLVWGLTGELFFGEGSRLTVL.

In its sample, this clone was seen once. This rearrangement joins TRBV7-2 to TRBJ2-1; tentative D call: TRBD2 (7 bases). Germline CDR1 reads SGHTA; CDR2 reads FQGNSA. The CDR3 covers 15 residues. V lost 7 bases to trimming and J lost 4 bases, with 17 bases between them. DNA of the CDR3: TGTGCCAGCACCCAAAGGGGGGGAGGGTACAATGAGCAGTTCTTC. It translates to CASTQRGGGYNEQFF.

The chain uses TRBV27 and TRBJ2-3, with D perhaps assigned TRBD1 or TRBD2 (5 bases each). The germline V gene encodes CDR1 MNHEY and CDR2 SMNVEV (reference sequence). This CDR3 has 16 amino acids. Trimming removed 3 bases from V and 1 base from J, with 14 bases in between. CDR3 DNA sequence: TGTGCCAGCAGTTTGGGGTGGGGGTCTGGCACAGATACGCAGTATTTT. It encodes CASSLGWGSGTDTQYF.